The entry that follows covers one T cell receptor (beta chain) sequence. After removal of 6 bases from V and 0 bases from J, the junction contained 5 bases not matched to a gene. Looked up from germline, CDR1 is MNHEY and CDR2 is SMNVEV (reference sequence). This CDR3 has 14 residues. This record belongs to a study of blood T cell repertoires in COVID-19. Study-wide context: Whether acute or convalescent, the COVID-19 samples came from the United States, Italy and Spain. T cells, B-cell-depleted T cells, or PBMCs supplied cDNA or gDNA.

In the source study's methods: Amplifying reference gene primers gave estimates of nucleated cell counts. Measured with immunoSEQ multiplex PCR; TCRdb has only the in-frame clones, and not every one. Clone size and the V and J calls come from that table; the DNA yielded D and trimming. The sample has approximately 280,000 clones; approximately 91% are singletons. The chain joins TRBV27 to TRBJ2-7; 7 nucleotides line up with TRBD1. This clonotype originated in a young man with active or convalescent COVID-19. The material sequenced was peripheral blood. The CDR3 sequence is CASSPGTASYEQYF. The CDR3, as DNA: TGTGCCAGCAGCCCCGGGACAGCCTCCTACGAGCAGTACTTC.